This TCR beta chain was observed in a study of Graves' ophthalmopathy and Graves' hyperthyroidism. RNA transcripts provided the template for amplifying TCR beta CDR3 regions. HTBI primers were employed in first-round RT-PCR, then a second-round multiplex PCR followed. TCRdb re-called the multiplex PCR reads through MiXCR, storing one row per CDR3 protein. The data contain hundreds of thousands of distinct CDR3 sequences, over 40% of them singletons. Trimming took off 6 bases at V and 11 bases at J, with 26 bases between the two ends. The CDR3 consists of 16 residues. The sequenced sample consisted of peripheral blood. The rearrangement links TRBV12-3 or TRBV12-4 to TRBJ1-5; D remains unclear. The sequence derives from an adult man with Graves' ophthalmopathy. The DNA of the CDR3 is TGTGCCAGCAGCCGAGGACTAGCGGCGTACCAAGAGACCCAGCATTTT. This sequence encodes CASSRGLAAYQETQHF.